This TCR beta chain comes out of a study of beta chain features in type 1 diabetes. Study observations and caveats: TCRB CDR3 length was moderately but significantly reduced in all four CD4+ subsets of Type 1 diabetes patients. Type 1 diabetes patients showed fewer insertions and more deletions at VDJ junctions.

cDNA synthesis used the whole RNA isolate, giving expressed TCRB sequences. An average of roughly 4 million reads was obtained for naive, central memory and regulatory T cell samples. Assay: immunoSEQ multiplex PCR; the TCRdb copy retains only in-frame clones and omits some. Here the sample spans 330,000 or so clones, 11% to 15% being singletons. This clone was counted between two and nine times. The antigen remains undetermined. Germline CDR1 and CDR2: SQVTM and ANQGSEA. CDR3 size: 15 residues. Between the trimmed V and J ends, which lost 7 bases and 1 base, there was a span of 18 bases. The chain recombines TRBV29-1 with TRBJ2-3, with a possible D match to TRBD2 (6 bases). The sequence derives from a man aged 25 to 45 in good health. The sequencing sample was made of central memory CD4+ T cells from blood. The DNA of the CDR3 is TGCAGCGCGGACGGTGTGCGGGGAGGCACAGATACGCAGTATTTT. It yields the protein CSADGVRGGTDTQYF.